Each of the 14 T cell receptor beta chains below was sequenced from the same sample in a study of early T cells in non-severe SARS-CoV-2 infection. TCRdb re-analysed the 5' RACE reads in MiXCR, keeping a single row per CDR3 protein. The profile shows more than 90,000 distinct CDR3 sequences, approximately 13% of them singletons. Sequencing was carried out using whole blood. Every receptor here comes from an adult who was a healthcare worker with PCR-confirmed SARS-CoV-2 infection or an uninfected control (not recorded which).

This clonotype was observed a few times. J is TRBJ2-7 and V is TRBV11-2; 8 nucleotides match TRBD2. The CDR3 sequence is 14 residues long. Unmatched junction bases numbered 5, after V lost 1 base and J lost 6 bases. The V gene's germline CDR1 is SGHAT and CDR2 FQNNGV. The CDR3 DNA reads TGTGCCAGCAGCTTAGGGACCCGGGGGGGCGAGCAGTACTTC. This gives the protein CASSLGTRGGEQYF.

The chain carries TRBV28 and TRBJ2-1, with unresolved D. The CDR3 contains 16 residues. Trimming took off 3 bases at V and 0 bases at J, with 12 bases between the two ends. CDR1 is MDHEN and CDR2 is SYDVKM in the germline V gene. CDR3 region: CASSFSSLSSYNEQFF. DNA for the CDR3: TGTGCCAGCAGTTTCTCCTCCCTTAGCTCCTACAATGAGCAGTTCTTC.

In DNA form, the CDR3 reads TGTGCCAGCTCACCAGTAGCGGGGTTCTTCACCACAGATACGCAGTATTTT. Amino acid sequence: CASSPVAGFFTTDTQYF. This chain connects TRBV18 to TRBJ2-3; TRBD2 matches 8 bases. The CDR3 extends over 17 amino acids. V was clipped by 2 bases and J by 2 bases; unmatched bases: 9. The germline CDR1 and CDR2 sequences are KGHSH and LQKENI.

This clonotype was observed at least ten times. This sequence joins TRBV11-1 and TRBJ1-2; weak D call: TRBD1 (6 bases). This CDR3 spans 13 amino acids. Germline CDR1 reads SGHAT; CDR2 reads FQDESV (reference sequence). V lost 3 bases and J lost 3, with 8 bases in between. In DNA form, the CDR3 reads TGTGCCAGCAGCTTGTCAGGGGACTATGGCTACACCTTC. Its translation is CASSLSGDYGYTF.

This chain's CDR3 is CASSSWTAVNTEAFF. For the CDR3, the DNA is TGTGCCAGCAGTTCCTGGACAGCGGTGAACACTGAAGCTTTCTTT. The genes are TRBV12-3 or TRBV12-4 and TRBJ1-1; D is possibly TRBD1 (6 bases). CDR3 size: 15 residues. Deletions cut 4 bases from V and 0 bases from J, with 12 bases between.

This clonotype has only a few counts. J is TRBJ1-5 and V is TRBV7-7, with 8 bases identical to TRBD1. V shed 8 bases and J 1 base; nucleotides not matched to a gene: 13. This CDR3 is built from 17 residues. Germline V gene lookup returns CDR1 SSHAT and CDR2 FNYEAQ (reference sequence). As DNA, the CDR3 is TGTGCCAGCCGAAGGACAGGGCGCCTGAAAAGCAATCAGCCCCAGCATTTT. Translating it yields CASRRTGRLKSNQPQHF.

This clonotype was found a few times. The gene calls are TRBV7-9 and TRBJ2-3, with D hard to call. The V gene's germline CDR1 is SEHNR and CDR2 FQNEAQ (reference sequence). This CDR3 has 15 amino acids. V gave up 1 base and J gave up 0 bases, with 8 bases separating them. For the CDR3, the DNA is TGTGCCAGCAGCTTAGTGATGGGGAGCACAGATACGCAGTATTTT. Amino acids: CASSLVMGSTDTQYF.

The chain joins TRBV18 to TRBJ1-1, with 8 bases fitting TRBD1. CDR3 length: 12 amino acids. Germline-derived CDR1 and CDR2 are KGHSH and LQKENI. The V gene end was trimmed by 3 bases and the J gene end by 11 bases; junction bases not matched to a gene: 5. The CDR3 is CASSPRDRGAFF. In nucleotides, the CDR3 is TGTGCCAGCTCACCGCGTGACAGGGGCGCTTTCTTT.

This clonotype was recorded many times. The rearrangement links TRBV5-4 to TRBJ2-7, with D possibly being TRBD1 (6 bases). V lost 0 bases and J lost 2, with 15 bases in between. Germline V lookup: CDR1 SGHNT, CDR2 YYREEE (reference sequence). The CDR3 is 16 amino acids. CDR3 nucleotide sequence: TGTGCCAGCAGCTTGGACCCAAACAGGGAAGCCTACGAGCAGTACTTC. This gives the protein CASSLDPNREAYEQYF.

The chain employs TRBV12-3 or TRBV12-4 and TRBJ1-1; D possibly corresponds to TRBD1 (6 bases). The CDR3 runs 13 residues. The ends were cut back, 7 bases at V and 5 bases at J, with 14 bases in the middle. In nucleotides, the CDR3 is TGTGCCAGCACCCTGGGGGGGCAAACTGAAGCTTTCTTT. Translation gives CASTLGGQTEAFF.

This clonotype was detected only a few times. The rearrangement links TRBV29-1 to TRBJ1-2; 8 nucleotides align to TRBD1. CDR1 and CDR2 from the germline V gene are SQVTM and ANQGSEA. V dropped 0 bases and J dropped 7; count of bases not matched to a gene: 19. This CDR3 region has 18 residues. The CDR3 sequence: CSVEDPIRRARGHVGYTF. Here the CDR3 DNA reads TGCAGCGTTGAAGATCCAATTCGGAGGGCCAGGGGGCATGTTGGCTACACCTTC.

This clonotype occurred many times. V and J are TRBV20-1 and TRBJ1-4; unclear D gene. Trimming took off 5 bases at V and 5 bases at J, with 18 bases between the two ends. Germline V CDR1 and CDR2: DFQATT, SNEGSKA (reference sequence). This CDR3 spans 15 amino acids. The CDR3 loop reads CSAPDPITANEKLFF. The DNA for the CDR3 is TGCAGTGCTCCGGACCCCATCACGGCCAATGAAAAACTGTTTTTT.

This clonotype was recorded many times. Written as DNA, the CDR3 is TGTGCCAGTAGTATTCAGTTATCCGGGGAGCTGTTTTTT. Amino acids: CASSIQLSGELFF. The chain is built from TRBV19 and TRBJ2-2; D remains unclear. This CDR3 has 13 residues. Trimming removed 3 bases from V and 6 bases from J, with 8 bases in between. CDR1 and CDR2 (germline): LNHDA, SQIVND (reference sequence).

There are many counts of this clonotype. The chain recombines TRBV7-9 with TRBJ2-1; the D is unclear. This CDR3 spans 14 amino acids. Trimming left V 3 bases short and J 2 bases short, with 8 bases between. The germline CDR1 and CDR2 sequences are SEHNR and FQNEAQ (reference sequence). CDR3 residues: CASSLMEAYNEQFF. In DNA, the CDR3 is TGTGCCAGCAGCTTGATGGAAGCCTACAATGAGCAGTTCTTC. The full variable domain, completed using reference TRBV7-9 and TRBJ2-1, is DTGVSQNPRHKITKRGQNVTFRCDPISEHNRLYWYRQTLGQGPEFLTYFQNEAQLEKSRLLSDRFSAERPKGSFSTLEIQRTEQGDSAMYLCASSLMEAYNEQFFGPGTRLTVL.